This entry lists 5 T cell receptor beta chains sequenced from one sample in a study of T cell changes during pregnancy in multiple sclerosis. The repertoire was sequenced with immunoSEQ multiplex PCR; TCRdb's copy has only in-frame clones and lacks some. The sample records some 37,000 clones, approximately 90% being singletons. The specimen was CD8+ T cells from peripheral blood mononuclear cells, collected in the third trimester of pregnancy. The receptor set was obtained from a female donor with multiple sclerosis, enrolled in a pregnancy study.

V usage is TRBV5-1 and J usage is TRBJ1-1, with D possibly TRBD1 on 5 matching bases. Germline lookup yields CDR1 SGHRS and CDR2 YFSETQ. This CDR3 has 12 amino acids. The V and J ends lost 7 bases and 4 bases respectively, with 11 bases between them. As DNA, the CDR3 is TGCGCCAGCTTGCAGGGCGGCACTGAAGCTTTCTTT. Translation gives CASLQGGTEAFF.

The V and J genes are TRBV7-9 and TRBJ2-1; tentatively, D is TRBD1 (5 bases). This CDR3 has 15 residues. Trimming shortened V by 3 bases and J by 8 bases, and 17 bases separated the two germline ends. CDR1 is SEHNR, CDR2 FQNEAQ, per germline (reference sequence). The CDR3 DNA follows: TGTGCCAGCAGCTTCCCCGGGCCAACGACAGATGAGCAGTTCTTC. Encoded protein: CASSFPGPTTDEQFF.

The chain links TRBV14 to TRBJ2-3, with D perhaps TRBD2 (5 bases). CDR3 size: 16 residues. Trimming stripped 2 bases from V and 4 bases from J, with 16 bases between. From germline, CDR1 is SGHDN and CDR2 FVKESK. As DNA, the CDR3 is TGTGCCAGCAGCCAAATCGACCCGGGCGGGCCAGATACGCAGTATTTT. Encoded protein: CASSQIDPGGPDTQYF.

The chain has TRBV19 and TRBJ1-1; D might be TRBD1 (6 bases). Germline-derived CDR1 and CDR2 are LNHDA and SQIVND (reference sequence). V was trimmed by 5 bases and J by 0 bases, leaving 7 bases between them. The CDR3 contains 13 residues. CDR3 in amino acids: CASSAGVNTEAFF. The CDR3 nucleotides are TGTGCCAGTAGTGCAGGGGTGAACACTGAAGCTTTCTTT.

V usage is TRBV4-1 and J usage is TRBJ1-2; D uncertain. The V end lost 3 bases, the J end lost 2 bases, and 13 bases lay between the germline ends. CDR1 MGHRA and CDR2 YSYEKL come from the germline V gene. The CDR3 runs to 15 residues. CDR3 loop: CASSHDTEGNYGYTF. For the CDR3, the DNA is TGCGCCAGCAGCCACGATACGGAGGGAAACTATGGCTACACCTTC.